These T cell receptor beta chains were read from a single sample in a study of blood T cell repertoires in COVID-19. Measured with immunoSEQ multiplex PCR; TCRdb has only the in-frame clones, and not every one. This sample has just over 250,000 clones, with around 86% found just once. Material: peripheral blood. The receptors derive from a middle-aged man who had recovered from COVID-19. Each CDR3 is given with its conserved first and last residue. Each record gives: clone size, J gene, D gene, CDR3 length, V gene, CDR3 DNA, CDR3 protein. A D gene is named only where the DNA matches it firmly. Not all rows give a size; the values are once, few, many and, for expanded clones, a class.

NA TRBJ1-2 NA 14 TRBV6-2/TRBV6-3 TGTGCCAGCAGTTACTCGCGGGAATGGTATGGCTACACCTTC CASSYSREWYGYTF
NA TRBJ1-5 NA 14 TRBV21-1 TGTGCCAGCACCAAGGACAGAACCTATCAGCCCCAGCATTTT CASTKDRTYQPQHF
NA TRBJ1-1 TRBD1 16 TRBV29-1 TGCAGCGTTGGCCACCGGGACAGATGGACGAACACTGAAGCTTTCTTT CSVGHRDRWTNTEAFF
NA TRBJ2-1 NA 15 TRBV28 TGTGCCAGCAGCTCGAGATTGAGCTCCTACAATGAGCAGTTCTTC CASSSRLSSYNEQFF
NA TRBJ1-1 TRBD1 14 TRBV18 TGTGCCAGCTCACCGGACAGGGGGAACACTGAAGCTTTCTTT CASSPDRGNTEAFF
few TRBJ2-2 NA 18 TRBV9 TGTGCCAGCAGCGTAGATCTCCAGGGGGGAAGATACACCGGGGAGCTGTTTTTT CASSVDLQGGRYTGELFF
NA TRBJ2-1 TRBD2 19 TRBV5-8 TGTGCCAGCAGCTATAAGGGACTAGGGCCCTTTAGCTCCTACAATGAGCAGTTCTTC CASSYKGLGPFSSYNEQFF
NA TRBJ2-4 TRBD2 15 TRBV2 TGTGCCAGCAGTGTGGGACTAGCGGGGAAAAACATTCAGTACTTC CASSVGLAGKNIQYF
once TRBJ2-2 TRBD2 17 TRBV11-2 TGTGCCAGCAGCTTAGTTGGACTAGCGGTAAACACCGGGGAGCTGTTTTTT CASSLVGLAVNTGELFF
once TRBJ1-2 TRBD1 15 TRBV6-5 TGTGCCAGCAGTTACGGACAGGGTCTGGGGTATGGCTACACCTTC CASSYGQGLGYGYTF
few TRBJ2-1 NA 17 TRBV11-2 TGTGCCAGCAGCTCGGGCGGGTTAGCGGCCTCACTCAATGAGCAGTTCTTC CASSSGGLAASLNEQFF
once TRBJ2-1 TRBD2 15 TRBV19 TGTGCCACCGTAGATCATAGCGGGGGGGTGATGCGGCAGTTCTTC CATVDHSGGVMRQFF
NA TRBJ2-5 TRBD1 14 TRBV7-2 TGTGCCAGCAGCTCGACAGGGGGCGGGGAGACCCAGTACTTC CASSSTGGGETQYF
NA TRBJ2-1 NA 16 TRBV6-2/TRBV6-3 TGTGCCAGCAGCAAACTCGACCGGGACACCTCCAATGAGCAGTTCTTC CASSKLDRDTSNEQFF
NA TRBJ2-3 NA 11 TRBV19 TGTGCCAGTAGCCTCACAGATACGCAGTATTTT CASSLTDTQYF